This is a list of T cell receptor beta chains from one sample in a study of T cell responses to AZD1222 COVID-19 vaccine. Sequencing used immunoSEQ multiplex PCR; TCRdb keeps in-frame clones, though not all of them. The table lists over 110,000 clones, 91% of them singletons, with 2.8% in the top ten. Source: peripheral blood, taken on day 0 of AZD1222 vaccination. The receptors come from an adult in good health. CDR3s include the opening cysteine and the closing phenylalanine or tryptophan. D genes are given only for firm matches. Size is omitted from some rows. Given values are once, few, many or a class for expanded clones.

d_call: NA
v_call: TRBV20-1
j_call: TRBJ1-1
clone_size: NA
cdr3_aa: CSASRPNTEAFF
cdr3_nt: TGCAGTGCTAGTCGGCCGAACACTGAAGCTTTCTTT

d_call: NA
v_call: TRBV7-3
j_call: TRBJ1-1
clone_size: NA
cdr3_aa: CASSRPPGEAFF
cdr3_nt: TGTGCCAGCAGCCGCCCCCCAGGCGAAGCTTTCTTT

d_call: TRBD1
v_call: TRBV9
j_call: TRBJ1-3
clone_size: NA
cdr3_aa: CASSEQGAGNTIYF
cdr3_nt: TGTGCCAGCAGCGAACAGGGGGCCGGAAACACCATATATTTT

d_call: NA
v_call: TRBV5-4
j_call: TRBJ1-6
clone_size: NA
cdr3_aa: CASSPGRLNSPLHF
cdr3_nt: TGTGCCAGCAGTCCCGGACGACTCAATTCACCCCTCCACTTT

d_call: NA
v_call: TRBV9
j_call: TRBJ1-5
clone_size: NA
cdr3_aa: CASSAGGGSNQPQHF
cdr3_nt: TGTGCCAGCAGCGCCGGGGGAGGGAGCAATCAGCCCCAGCATTTT

d_call: NA
v_call: TRBV5-1
j_call: TRBJ1-1
clone_size: NA
cdr3_aa: CASGKQGRGNTEAFF
cdr3_nt: TGCGCCAGCGGAAAACAGGGAAGAGGGAACACTGAAGCTTTCTTT

d_call: NA
v_call: TRBV9
j_call: TRBJ1-1
clone_size: NA
cdr3_aa: CASSSQLGNTEAFF
cdr3_nt: TGTGCCAGCAGCTCTCAATTAGGAAACACTGAAGCTTTCTTT

d_call: TRBD2
v_call: TRBV19
j_call: TRBJ2-7
clone_size: NA
cdr3_aa: CASSTGTSGGRREQYF
cdr3_nt: TGTGCCAGTAGTACCGGGACTAGCGGGGGGCGCCGCGAGCAGTACTTC

d_call: TRBD1
v_call: TRBV11-1
j_call: TRBJ2-2
clone_size: NA
cdr3_aa: CASNRDRYTGELFF
cdr3_nt: TGTGCCAGCAATCGGGACAGGTACACCGGGGAGCTGTTTTTT

d_call: TRBD2
v_call: TRBV6-1
j_call: TRBJ2-7
clone_size: NA
cdr3_aa: CASSEDGLAGYEQYF
cdr3_nt: TGTGCCAGCAGTGAAGACGGACTAGCGGGTTACGAGCAGTACTTC

d_call: NA
v_call: TRBV2
j_call: TRBJ2-1
clone_size: NA
cdr3_aa: CASPGPRRGASYNEQFF
cdr3_nt: TGTGCCAGTCCTGGCCCTAGGAGAGGGGCCTCCTACAATGAGCAGTTCTTC

d_call: NA
v_call: TRBV7-2
j_call: TRBJ2-2
clone_size: NA
cdr3_aa: CASSLASGPGELFF
cdr3_nt: TGTGCCAGCAGCTTAGCTTCCGGGCCCGGGGAGCTGTTTTTT

d_call: TRBD1
v_call: TRBV6-2/TRBV6-3
j_call: TRBJ2-6
clone_size: once
cdr3_aa: CASSRQGFGANVLTF
cdr3_nt: TGTGCCAGCAGCAGACAGGGGTTTGGGGCCAACGTCCTGACTTTC

d_call: NA
v_call: TRBV28
j_call: TRBJ2-7
clone_size: NA
cdr3_aa: CASSPDYSDEQYF
cdr3_nt: TGTGCCAGCAGCCCAGACTACTCCGACGAGCAGTACTTC

d_call: NA
v_call: TRBV9
j_call: TRBJ2-1
clone_size: NA
cdr3_aa: CASSVDGRVGGQFF
cdr3_nt: TGTGCCAGCAGCGTAGATGGCAGGGTCGGCGGGCAGTTCTTC

d_call: TRBD1
v_call: TRBV3-1/TRBV3-2
j_call: TRBJ1-2
clone_size: NA
cdr3_aa: CASSQASTGGANYGYTF
cdr3_nt: TGTGCCAGCAGCCAAGCGTCGACAGGGGGCGCAAACTATGGCTACACCTTC

d_call: NA
v_call: TRBV6-5
j_call: TRBJ1-2
clone_size: NA
cdr3_aa: CASRGGLPAGYTF
cdr3_nt: TGTGCCAGCAGAGGCGGATTGCCTGCTGGCTACACCTTC

d_call: NA
v_call: TRBV7-2
j_call: TRBJ1-3
clone_size: NA
cdr3_aa: CASSLGAGAGNTIYF
cdr3_nt: TGTGCCAGCAGCTTAGGTGCTGGTGCGGGAAACACCATATATTTT